This is a list of T cell receptor beta chains from one sample in a study of cytomegalovirus exposure and HLA in healthy donors. Assay used: immunoSEQ multiplex PCR; TCRdb lists only in-frame clones, some missing. The data contain about 160,000 clones, 70% to 90% of them singletons. Sequencing input: PBMCs. Receptors were obtained from a woman aged 30 to 39 in good health and CMV-seropositive. Each CDR3 is given with its conserved first and last residue. The D gene is left open where the match is weak. Clone size is stated in some rows and not others, as once, few, many or a class when expanded.

j_call	d_call	cdr3_length	clone_size	v_call	cdr3_nt	cdr3_aa
TRBJ2-6	.	16	.	TRBV29-1	TGCAGCGTTGAATGGGTCACAGGGTCTGGGGCCAACGTCCTGACTTTC	CSVEWVTGSGANVLTF
TRBJ1-2	.	14	few	TRBV27	TGTGCCAGCAGTTTATGGCCAGCTAACTATGGCTACACCTTC	CASSLWPANYGYTF
TRBJ2-3	TRBD1	13	.	TRBV7-2	TGTGCCAGCTGGGACAGGGAAAGAGATACGCAGTATTTT	CASWDRERDTQYF
TRBJ2-1	TRBD2	15	.	TRBV15	TGTGCCACCAGATCACAGCGGGGGGGGTACAATGAGCAGTTCTTC	CATRSQRGGYNEQFF
TRBJ1-1	.	13	.	TRBV9	TGTGCCAGCAGCGTAGTCGCCTGGGGGGGAGCTTTCTTT	CASSVVAWGGAFF
TRBJ2-5	TRBD1	13	.	TRBV19	TGTGCCAGTAGGGACAGGGGGACAGAGACCCAGTACTTC	CASRDRGTETQYF
TRBJ2-7	TRBD1	14	once	TRBV7-9	TGTTCCAGCAGCTTACCGGGACAGTCCTACGAGCAGTACTTC	CSSSLPGQSYEQYF
TRBJ2-7	TRBD2	17	.	TRBV5-1	TGCGCCAGCAGCTTTTCCCTAGCGGGGGGCAGCTCCTACGAGCAGTACTTC	CASSFSLAGGSSYEQYF
TRBJ2-5	TRBD1	17	.	TRBV18	TGTGCCAGCTCACCTGAGGCCGAGACAGGGGGCGTAGAGACCCAGTACTTC	CASSPEAETGGVETQYF
TRBJ1-2	TRBD1	16	.	TRBV7-2	TGTGCCAGCAGCTTTGTAGCCGCGGGGACAGTCTATGGCTACACCTTC	CASSFVAAGTVYGYTF
TRBJ2-5	TRBD2	15	.	TRBV5-4	TGTGCCAGCAGCCTGACTAGCGGGGTGGAAGAGACCCAGTACTTC	CASSLTSGVEETQYF
TRBJ2-7	TRBD2	17	once	TRBV7-9	TGTGCCAGCAGCCCCCTATCCCCTAGCGGGGGGTCCTTGGCGCAGTACTTC	CASSPLSPSGGSLAQYF
TRBJ2-2	TRBD2	19	.	TRBV6-1	TGTGCCAGCAGTGTCAGGACTAGCGGCCGCACTAGGGGACACGGGGAGCTGTTTTTT	CASSVRTSGRTRGHGELFF
TRBJ2-1	TRBD1	16	.	TRBV27	TGTGCCAGCAGTCCCTCTACAGGGGAAGTTTACAATGAGCAGTTCTTC	CASSPSTGEVYNEQFF
TRBJ1-6	.	20	once	TRBV28	TGTGCCAGCAGTTTTATCGGGGAGCCTTCAGTTTCGGTATTTAATTCACCCCTCCACTTT	CASSFIGEPSVSVFNSPLHF
TRBJ2-7	TRBD2	14	.	TRBV10-3	TGTGCCATCAGGCTAGCGGGGGACGACTACGAGCAGTACTTC	CAIRLAGDDYEQYF
TRBJ1-4	TRBD1	14	.	TRBV5-6	TGTGCCAGCAGTCTCGGGACAGGGACGGGAAAACTGTTTTTT	CASSLGTGTGKLFF
TRBJ1-1	.	14	.	TRBV7-9	TGTGCCAGCAGCCCCTTGGGGGGGGGCACTGAAGCTTTCTTT	CASSPLGGGTEAFF
TRBJ1-2	.	14	.	TRBV28	TGTGCCAGCAGTTCCCAGGGGAGAGGCTATGGCTACACCTTC	CASSSQGRGYGYTF
TRBJ1-2	.	14	few	TRBV4-2	TGTGCCAGCAGTGGGACCTCCCGGGGGTATGGCTACACCTTC	CASSGTSRGYGYTF
TRBJ1-6	TRBD1	14	.	TRBV19	TGTGCCAGTAGCGCCGGACAGGGGGCGGCACCCCTCCACTTT	CASSAGQGAAPLHF
TRBJ1-5	TRBD1	13	.	TRBV5-5	TGTGCCAGCCACGGACAGGATAATCAGCCCCAGCATTTT	CASHGQDNQPQHF
TRBJ1-5	TRBD1	13	.	TRBV10-3	TGTGCCATCAGTGAGAACAGGGGTCAGCCCCAGCATTTT	CAISENRGQPQHF
TRBJ2-3	.	16	.	TRBV4-2	TGTGCCAGCAGCCCGAACCTAAAACGCTCAACAGATACGCAGTATTTT	CASSPNLKRSTDTQYF
TRBJ1-5	.	14	.	TRBV4-1	TGCGCCAGCAGCCAAGTAGGAGTGAATCAGCCCCAGCATTTT	CASSQVGVNQPQHF
TRBJ1-2	TRBD1	15	.	TRBV18	TGTGCCAGCTCACCAAGCACAGGGGGCGAATATGGCTACACCTTC	CASSPSTGGEYGYTF
TRBJ2-2	TRBD2	16	.	TRBV5-4	TGTGCCAGCAGCTTTAGCGGGGGGCGTAACACCGGGGAGCTGTTTTTT	CASSFSGGRNTGELFF
TRBJ2-3	.	17	.	TRBV14	TGTGCCAGCAGCCAAGATCCCAGGGGCATAAGTTCAGATACGCAGTATTTT	CASSQDPRGISSDTQYF
TRBJ1-1	.	16	.	TRBV10-3	TGTGCCACCAAACCCCTTACCTGGTCGGTGAACACTGAAGCTTTCTTT	CATKPLTWSVNTEAFF
TRBJ1-3	.	12	.	TRBV29-1	TGCAGCGTTCGGTCAGGAGGAAACACCATATATTTT	CSVRSGGNTIYF
TRBJ1-1	.	13	.	TRBV29-1	TGCAGCCTGCCTGCGGGGGGCGGCACTGAAGCTTTCTTT	CSLPAGGGTEAFF
TRBJ2-7	TRBD1	15	once	TRBV7-9	TGTTCCAGCAGCTCCCGGGACAGGGCCGATTACGAGCAGTACTTC	CSSSSRDRADYEQYF
TRBJ2-3	.	14	.	TRBV5-4	TGTGCCAGCAGCTCGACTAGTGAAGGAGATACGCAGTATTTT	CASSSTSEGDTQYF
TRBJ1-1	.	14	.	TRBV11-3	TGTGCCAGCAGCTGGCGGTCGGGGGATACTGAAGCTTTCTTT	CASSWRSGDTEAFF
TRBJ1-2	TRBD1	16	.	TRBV7-2	TGTGCCAGCAGCCCCCCTTTAGCGTCGAGGGGGCCTGGCTACACCTTC	CASSPPLASRGPGYTF
TRBJ2-5	.	13	.	TRBV9	TGTGCCAGCAGCGTGGGCCCCTCAGAGACCCAGTACTTC	CASSVGPSETQYF
TRBJ1-5	TRBD1	15	once	TRBV2	TGTGCCAGCAGGGTGACAGGGGGTGACAGGCAGCCCCAGCATTTT	CASRVTGGDRQPQHF
TRBJ1-4	TRBD1	16	.	TRBV7-9	TGTGCCAGCAGCCGGGAGGGGGCGGAGAATGTGGAAAAACTGTTTTTT	CASSREGAENVEKLFF
TRBJ1-2	.	13	.	TRBV10-1	TGCGCCAGCCTCAACAGGGTCGACTATGGCTACACCTTC	CASLNRVDYGYTF
TRBJ2-2	.	15	.	TRBV11-2	TGTGCCAGCAGCTTAAGGACGGGAGTAGCCGGGGAGCTGTTTTTT	CASSLRTGVAGELFF
TRBJ1-1	.	14	.	TRBV2	TGTGCCAGCAGTGCTGCGAGGTATAACACTGAAGCTTTCTTT	CASSAARYNTEAFF